The 5 T cell receptor beta chains listed next were all sequenced from one sample in a study of cytomegalovirus exposure and HLA in healthy donors. This PCR relied on a set of 60 Vbeta primers and 13 Jbeta primers. TCRdb's table, derived via immunoSEQ multiplex PCR, lists solely in-frame clones and lacks some. Here the sample spans some 85,000 clones, approximately 88% being singletons. The material sequenced was PBMCs. These receptors all stem from a woman aged 50 to 60 in good health and CMV-seronegative.

The chain employs TRBV4-1 and TRBJ2-2, with 10 bases fitting TRBD2. CDR3 length: 19 residues. In germline, CDR1 is MGHRA, CDR2 YSYEKL. V trimming: 1 base; J trimming: 4 bases; junction bases outside the gene matches: 12. The CDR3 sequence: CASSQAVVSGGAATGELFF. CDR3 nucleotides: TGCGCCAGCAGCCAAGCCGTCGTCAGCGGGGGGGCCGCCACCGGGGAGCTGTTTTTT.

The rearrangement uses TRBV5-5 and TRBJ1-3, with D possibly being TRBD1 (5 bases). The CDR3 spans 13 residues. V shed 2 bases and J shed 7 bases, with 10 bases lying between them. Germline values: CDR1 SGHKS, CDR2 YYEKEE (reference sequence). This chain's CDR3 is CASSLDRKNTIYF. The CDR3 coding sequence is TGTGCCAGCAGCTTAGACAGAAAGAACACCATATATTTT.

V is TRBV5-1 and J is TRBJ2-1; 14 nucleotides line up with TRBD2. Losses at the gene ends were 4 bases for V and 6 bases for J; bases not matched to a gene: 6. The germline CDR1 and CDR2 sequences are SGHRS and YFSETQ. This CDR3 is 16 amino acids long. The CDR3: CASSPTGLAGVNEQFF. In nucleotides, the CDR3 is TGCGCCAGCAGCCCAACGGGACTAGCGGGAGTCAATGAGCAGTTCTTC.

V gene TRBV6-6 combines with J gene TRBJ1-5; no clear D gene. V was cut by 2 bases and J by 4 bases, with 9 bases left in between. Per the germline V gene, CDR1 is MNHNY and CDR2 is SVGAGI (reference sequence). This CDR3 has 14 amino acids. The CDR3 region is CASSYPLGNQPQHF. The CDR3 nucleotides are TGTGCCAGCAGTTACCCCCTCGGTAATCAGCCCCAGCATTTT.

This chain uses TRBV5-4 with TRBJ2-7; possibly TRBD1 for D (6 bases). Germline lookup yields CDR1 SGHNT and CDR2 YYREEE (reference sequence). The CDR3 consists of 13 residues. Trimming took 3 bases from V and 7 from J, leaving 14 bases between them. DNA of the CDR3: TGTGCCAGCAGCTCACCAGGGGTGAGGGAGCAGTACTTC. Its translation: CASSSPGVREQYF.